The 24 T cell receptor beta chains in this list originate from one sample, sequenced in a study of shared clonotypes between healthy human individuals. Produced via immunoSEQ multiplex PCR; TCRdb's table is partial and in-frame only. The table records approximately 1,000,000 clones, around 78% of them present only once. Sequenced material: memory CD4+ T cells from PBMCs. As to subset: CD45RA-negative fraction. The receptor source for this set is a man between 18 and 29 years old in good health. Some clones in this sample may be carry-over from other donors' samples.

The chain uses TRBV28 and TRBJ1-2; D uncertain. The CDR3 has 14 residues. Per the germline V gene, CDR1 is MDHEN and CDR2 is SYDVKM. V was shortened by 4 bases and J by 4 bases, with 13 bases between the two germline ends. The CDR3 DNA reads as TGTGCCAGCAGTTCCCGGACGACTTCCTATGGCTACACCTTC. Protein product: CASSSRTTSYGYTF.

V gene TRBV9 combines with J gene TRBJ2-1, with no clear D. Germline V gene sequence: CDR1 SGDLS, CDR2 YYNGEE. This CDR3 is 15 amino acids long. V lost 4 bases to trimming and J lost 0 bases, with 11 bases between them. CDR3 in DNA: TGTGCCAGCAGCCTCCGGCTGAGCTCCTACAATGAGCAGTTCTTC. Its protein is CASSLRLSSYNEQFF.

V is TRBV7-6 and J is TRBJ2-7; 7 bases map to TRBD2. Looked up from germline, CDR1 is SGHVS and CDR2 is FNYEAQ. V was pared by 1 base and J by 1 base, with 1 base of the junction left unmatched. CDR3 length: 14 residues. CDR3 loop: CASSLVGGSYEQYF. CDR3 DNA sequence: TGTGCCAGCAGCTTAGTCGGGGGGTCCTACGAGCAGTACTTC.

J is TRBJ2-5 and V is TRBV7-8, with 10 bases identical to TRBD1. The V gene's germline CDR1 is SGHVS and CDR2 FQNEAQ. CDR3 length: 15 amino acids. With V trimmed by 5 bases and J by 5 bases, 8 bases remained unmatched. CDR3 sequence reads: CASSPTSTGGETQYF. The CDR3 nucleotides read TGTGCCAGCAGCCCAACGTCGACAGGGGGCGAGACCCAGTACTTC. Full variable domain (rest looked up from reference TRBV7-8 and TRBJ2-5): GAGVSQSPRYKVAKRGQDVALRCDPISGHVSLFWYQQALGQGPEFLTYFQNEAQLDKSGLPSDRFFAERPEGSVSTLKIQRTQQEDSAVYLCASSPTSTGGETQYFGPGTRLLVL.

The genes are TRBV5-1 and TRBJ2-1; D remains ambiguous. Germline V CDR1 and CDR2: SGHRS, YFSETQ. The CDR3 extends over 15 amino acids. V lost 0 bases and J lost 6, with 13 bases in between. The CDR3 reads CASSLGPGPSNEQFF. In DNA, the CDR3 is TGCGCCAGCAGCTTGGGCCCAGGTCCCTCCAATGAGCAGTTCTTC.

This clone was detected only a few times. The chain couples TRBV5-1 to TRBJ2-7; no reliable D call. Trimming pared 3 bases from V and 0 bases from J, leaving 10 bases between. CDR3 length: 14 residues. CDR1 is SGHRS and CDR2 is YFSETQ in the germline V gene. CDR3 amino acids: CASSSSRSSYEQYF. The DNA of the CDR3 is TGCGCCAGCAGCTCGAGCAGGAGCTCCTACGAGCAGTACTTC.

Details on this clone: This sample includes further DNA sequences coding for the same CDR3. The DNA for the CDR3 is TGTGCCAGCTCACCGAACAGGGTGGGCACTGAAGCTTTCTTT. Translating it yields CASSPNRVGTEAFF. The V call is TRBV18, the J call TRBJ1-1; possible D gene TRBD1, 6 bases. The length of the CDR3 is 14 residues. Trimming took off 3 bases at V and 4 bases at J, with 12 bases between the two ends. Germline V gives CDR1 KGHSH, CDR2 LQKENI.

The chain is built from TRBV20-1 and TRBJ2-1; D is undetermined. The CDR3 sequence is 11 residues long. Germline CDR1 is DFQATT and CDR2 is SNEGSKA (reference sequence). Deletions cut 5 bases from V and 3 bases from J, with 5 bases between. The CDR3 region has the DNA TGCAGTGCTGCGGACTACAATGAGCAGTTCTTC. Protein: CSAADYNEQFF.

The chain employs TRBV5-1 and TRBJ2-1; either TRBD1 or TRBD2 may supply D (5 bases each). V was cut by 4 bases and J by 5 bases, with 25 bases left in between. Germline CDR1 SGHRS, CDR2 YFSETQ. CDR3 length equals 18 residues. This chain's CDR3 is CASSPYSGLRGRDNEQFF. CDR3 nucleotides: TGCGCCAGCAGCCCTTATTCTGGGTTGAGGGGAAGAGACAATGAGCAGTTCTTC.

The V and J genes are TRBV7-2 and TRBJ2-1, with 11 bases fitting TRBD2. Per the germline V gene, CDR1 is SGHTA and CDR2 is FQGNSA. This CDR3 comprises 16 residues. Losses at the gene ends were 4 bases for V and 2 bases for J; bases not matched to a gene: 4. Here the CDR3 reads CASSSGTSGAYNEQFF. Written as DNA, the CDR3 is TGTGCCAGCAGCTCCGGGACTAGCGGAGCCTACAATGAGCAGTTCTTC.

V gene TRBV27 combines with J gene TRBJ1-5; D not certain. Germline V gives CDR1 MNHEY, CDR2 SMNVEV (reference sequence). Deletions cut 5 bases from V and 6 bases from J, with 29 bases between. The CDR3 totals 19 residues. CDR3 region: CASSPLMASPTVGIQPQHF. CDR3 DNA: TGTGCCAGCAGTCCCCTAATGGCCTCCCCAACGGTTGGTATTCAGCCCCAGCATTTT.

This chain links TRBV2 with TRBJ2-3; 9 bases are a match to TRBD2. The junction had 16 bases not matched to a gene; V was cut back by 8 bases and J by 4 bases. CDR3 size: 17 residues. The germline V gene encodes CDR1 SNHLY and CDR2 FYNNEI. This chain's CDR3 is CASDVSGRTAVSDTQYF. CDR3 sequence (DNA): TGTGCCAGCGACGTTAGCGGGAGAACGGCCGTCTCAGATACGCAGTATTTT.

This chain uses TRBV27 with TRBJ2-5, with D maybe TRBD2 (6 bases). Germline CDR1 MNHEY, CDR2 SMNVEV (reference sequence). The CDR3 is 13 residues long. Trimming pared 4 bases from V and 1 base from J, leaving 7 bases between. CDR3 amino acids: CASSWRGQETQYF. CDR3 coding DNA: TGTGCCAGCAGTTGGAGGGGCCAAGAGACCCAGTACTTC.

V gene TRBV27 combines with J gene TRBJ2-1, with D possibly being TRBD1 or TRBD2 (5 bases each). V lost 8 bases to trimming and J lost 2 bases, with 16 bases between them. The germline V gene encodes CDR1 MNHEY and CDR2 SMNVEV (reference sequence). CDR3 length: 15 amino acids. CDR3 in amino acids: CASRQGTVTYNEQFF. CDR3 nucleotide sequence: TGTGCCAGCCGACAAGGGACCGTGACCTACAATGAGCAGTTCTTC.

V is TRBV20-1 and J is TRBJ1-1, with TRBD1 matching 7 bases. The junction had 6 bases not matched to a gene; V was cut back by 5 bases and J by 9 bases. CDR3 size: 11 residues. CDR1 and CDR2 (germline): DFQATT, SNEGSKA (reference sequence). The CDR3 region is CSADRAEKAFF. In DNA form, the CDR3 reads TGCAGTGCTGACAGGGCAGAGAAAGCTTTCTTT.

The chain uses TRBV5-1 and TRBJ2-2, with D uncertain. Germline V CDR1 and CDR2: SGHRS, YFSETQ. The CDR3 totals 14 residues. Trimming pared 4 bases from V and 4 bases from J, leaving 11 bases between. The CDR3 loop reads CASSAPAVTGELFF. The DNA for the CDR3 is TGCGCCAGCAGCGCCCCGGCTGTCACCGGGGAGCTGTTTTTT.

The CDR3 is CASSQAGSWYEQYF. The CDR3 coding sequence is TGTGCCAGCTCACAAGCAGGGTCCTGGTACGAGCAGTACTTC. V gene TRBV18 combines with J gene TRBJ2-7, with D possibly matching TRBD1 (5 bases). The CDR3 runs 14 residues. CDR1 and CDR2 (germline): KGHSH, LQKENI. The germline V and J ends were trimmed by 4 bases and 4 bases, with 14 bases remaining between them. Full variable domain (outside the CDR3, taken from reference TRBV18 and TRBJ2-7): NAGVMQNPRHLVRRRGQEARLRCSPMKGHSHVYWYRQLPEEGLKFMVYLQKENIIDESGMPKERFSAEFPKEGPSILRIQQVVRGDSAAYFCASSQAGSWYEQYFGPGTRLTVT.

The V and J genes are TRBV5-1 and TRBJ2-5, with a weak D call TRBD2 (6 bases). Trimming cost V 0 bases and J 4 bases, with 13 bases left between them. The CDR3 runs 15 residues. Germline assignment: CDR1 SGHRS and CDR2 YFSETQ. The CDR3 region is CASSLASGAPETQYF. The CDR3 nucleotides are TGCGCCAGCAGCTTGGCTTCGGGAGCCCCAGAGACCCAGTACTTC.

V gene TRBV28 combines with J gene TRBJ1-4; D uncertain. Trimming took 11 bases from V and 6 from J, leaving 16 bases between them. Germline CDR1 MDHEN, CDR2 SYDVKM. CDR3 length: 13 residues. The CDR3 nucleotides read TGTGCCGGCGGACGGGGAGGATATGAAAAACTGTTTTTT. It translates to CAGGRGGYEKLFF. Full variable domain (remainder filled in from reference TRBV28 and TRBJ1-4): DVKVTQSSRYLVKRTGEKVFLECVQDMDHENMFWYRQDPGLGLRLIYFSYDVKMKEKGDIPEGYSVSREKKERFSLILESASTNQTSMYLCAGGRGGYEKLFFGSGTQLSVL.

Turning to this clone: In the same sample, other DNA sequences code for this CDR3. V usage is TRBV28 and J usage is TRBJ2-7, with a possible D match to TRBD1 (6 bases). CDR3 length: 15 amino acids. The V and J ends lost 5 bases and 2 bases respectively, with 16 bases between them. Germline V gene sequence: CDR1 MDHEN, CDR2 SYDVKM. The chain's CDR3 is CASSPGGGQTYEQYF. CDR3 nucleotides: TGTGCCAGCAGTCCCGGTGGGGGACAAACCTACGAGCAGTACTTC.

The chain joins TRBV27 to TRBJ2-7, with TRBD2 identical over 12 bases. In germline, CDR1 is MNHEY, CDR2 SMNVEV (reference sequence). The length of the CDR3 is 19 residues. V was pared by 2 bases and J by 0 bases, with 11 bases of the junction left unmatched. The CDR3 nucleotides are TGTGCCAGCAGTTTAGGAGTTTCGACTAGCGGGGGCCCCTCCTACGAGCAGTACTTC. Protein sequence: CASSLGVSTSGGPSYEQYF.

The chain combines TRBV2 with TRBJ2-7, with 12 positions matching TRBD2. The CDR3 length is 14 residues. V trimming: 10 bases; J trimming: 12 bases; junction bases outside the gene matches: 16. Germline CDR1 SNHLY, CDR2 FYNNEI. CDR3 in amino acids: CATRADLAGGERYF. DNA for the CDR3: TGTGCCACCCGAGCGGATCTAGCGGGAGGGGAACGGTACTTC.

This sequence joins TRBV6-1 and TRBJ2-6; D not resolved. This CDR3 region has 16 residues. The ends were cut back, 4 bases at V and 1 base at J, with 11 bases in the middle. Looked up from germline, CDR1 is MNHNS and CDR2 is SASEGT. The CDR3 DNA reads TGTGCCAGCAGTGCGAAGACGAGTTCTGGGGCCAACGTCCTGACTTTC. It specifies CASSAKTSSGANVLTF.

This rearrangement joins TRBV7-2 to TRBJ2-6; TRBD2 matches at 7 bases. In germline, CDR1 is SGHTA, CDR2 FQGNSA. Trimming removed 5 bases from V and 2 bases from J; junction bases left unmatched: 9. The CDR3 length is 17 residues. CDR3 region: CASSPRGGSAGANVLTF. DNA for the CDR3: TGTGCCAGCAGCCCGCGGGGCGGGAGTGCTGGGGCCAACGTCCTGACTTTC.